The 25 T cell receptor beta chains in this list originate from one sample, sequenced in a study of blood T cell repertoires in COVID-19. The method was immunoSEQ multiplex PCR; TCRdb's version includes in-frame clones alone and lacks a portion of them. The sample lists about 330,000 clones; more than 75% were seen once. The specimen sequenced was peripheral blood. All receptors derive from a woman in her forties or fifties with acute or convalescent COVID-19.

As for this clone: The same CDR3 can be traced to other DNA sequences in this sample. The rearrangement links TRBV5-1 to TRBJ2-1, with no clear D. The CDR3 extends over 14 amino acids. V was pared by 4 bases and J by 1 base, with 9 bases between. Germline V gene sequence: CDR1 SGHRS, CDR2 YFSETQ. CDR3 DNA sequence: TGCGCCAGCAGCCTGGACGGGTCCTACAATGAGCAGTTCTTC. Its protein product is CASSLDGSYNEQFF.

The chain joins TRBV6-2 or TRBV6-3 to TRBJ2-3; 16 nucleotides match TRBD2. The CDR3 runs to 19 residues. The V segment lost 2 bases and the J segment 2 bases; nucleotides outside the gene matches: 7. From germline, CDR1 is MNHEY and CDR2 SVGEGT. Here the CDR3 DNA reads TGTGCCAGCAGTTACGCGGGACTAGCGGGAGGGGTGAACACAGATACGCAGTATTTT. Translated, it gives CASSYAGLAGGVNTDTQYF.

The chain joins TRBV9 to TRBJ2-4; 11 nucleotides agree with TRBD2. The length of the CDR3 is 17 residues. The germline gives CDR1 SGDLS, CDR2 YYNGEE. V shed 0 bases, J shed 6 bases, and the junction held 8 bases outside the gene matches. The CDR3, as DNA: TGTGCCAGCAGCGTAGGCCTACTAGCGGGAGATACAAACATTCAGTACTTC. Encoded protein: CASSVGLLAGDTNIQYF.

J is TRBJ1-5 and V is TRBV28; D is possibly TRBD1 (6 bases). Germline CDR1 is MDHEN and CDR2 is SYDVKM. The CDR3 is 14 residues long. Trimming shortened V by 7 bases and J by 1 base, and 11 bases separated the two germline ends. CDR3 amino acids: CASKRGASNQPQHF. The CDR3, as DNA: TGTGCCAGCAAACGGGGGGCGAGCAATCAGCCCCAGCATTTT.

V is TRBV6-5 and J is TRBJ2-1; D not certain. Trimming pared 4 bases from V and 7 bases from J, leaving 11 bases between. Germline V CDR1 and CDR2: MNHEY, SVGAGI. There are 13 residues in the CDR3. CDR3 in amino acids: CASSFALENEQFF. CDR3 DNA sequence: TGTGCCAGCAGTTTTGCCTTGGAGAATGAGCAGTTCTTC.

The V and J genes are TRBV28 and TRBJ2-7; 9 bases align to TRBD1. CDR1 MDHEN and CDR2 SYDVKM come from the germline V gene. V shed 1 base, J shed 6 bases, and the junction held 13 bases outside the gene matches. The CDR3 is made up of 17 amino acids. The CDR3 spells CASSLFSGTGKGLEQYF. Written as DNA, the CDR3 is TGTGCCAGCAGTTTATTCTCCGGGACAGGGAAGGGCCTCGAGCAGTACTTC.

V gene TRBV9 combines with J gene TRBJ2-7, with TRBD2 matching over 11 bases. V shed 0 bases, J shed 3 bases, and the junction held 8 bases outside the gene matches. The length of the CDR3 is 17 residues. Germline lookup yields CDR1 SGDLS and CDR2 YYNGEE. The CDR3 loop is CASSVDQTSGTIYEQYF. In DNA form, the CDR3 reads TGTGCCAGCAGCGTAGATCAGACTAGCGGGACGATCTACGAGCAGTACTTC.

The chain employs TRBV10-3 and TRBJ1-2, with 8 positions matching TRBD1. This CDR3 is 15 amino acids long. With V trimmed by 3 bases and J by 4 bases, 7 bases remained unmatched. The germline gives CDR1 ENHRY, CDR2 SYGVKD. CDR3 protein: CAISEDRDRTYGYTF. In DNA, the CDR3 is TGTGCCATCAGTGAAGACCGGGACAGGACCTATGGCTACACCTTC.

V and J are TRBV6-5 and TRBJ2-7; 8 nucleotides line up with TRBD1. CDR3 length: 16 amino acids. The ends lost 0 bases at V and 7 bases at J; junction bases unmatched: 11. Germline CDR1 and CDR2: MNHEY and SVGAGI. The CDR3 protein is CASSYSRQGFFVEQYF. The CDR3 DNA reads TGTGCCAGCAGTTACTCTCGACAGGGGTTCTTCGTGGAGCAGTACTTC.

This clone was counted only a few times. The V and J genes are TRBV7-2 and TRBJ1-1, with 7 nucleotides matching TRBD1. CDR1 SGHTA and CDR2 FQGNSA come from the germline V gene. V trimming: 5 bases; J trimming: 7 bases; junction bases outside the gene matches: 7. This CDR3 contains 13 residues. CDR3 sequence: CASSPGTANEAFF. The DNA for the CDR3 is TGTGCCAGCAGCCCTGGGACAGCTAATGAAGCTTTCTTT.

This clone was seen a single time. The chain combines TRBV10-3 with TRBJ2-7; maybe TRBD1 (6 bases). CDR3 size: 14 residues. In germline, CDR1 is ENHRY, CDR2 SYGVKD. Trimming removed 0 bases from V and 5 bases from J, with 11 bases in between. In nucleotides, the CDR3 is TGTGCCATCAGTGAGTCCCAGGGGATCCACGAGCAGTACTTC. Its translation: CAISESQGIHEQYF.

Concerning this clone itself: Other DNA sequences in the same sample also yield this CDR3. The chain joins TRBV9 to TRBJ1-1; D possibly corresponds to TRBD1 (5 bases). CDR1 SGDLS and CDR2 YYNGEE come from the germline V gene. CDR3 length equals 13 residues. The ends were cut back, 0 bases at V and 4 bases at J, with 7 bases in the middle. The CDR3 spells CASSVDGATEAFF. The CDR3 bases are TGTGCCAGCAGCGTAGATGGGGCCACTGAAGCTTTCTTT.

This clone was seen only a few times. The rearrangement joins TRBV4-1 to TRBJ1-4; D perhaps matches TRBD1 (5 bases). CDR3 length: 15 amino acids. Deletions cut 0 bases from V and 10 bases from J, with 15 bases between. The germline V gene has CDR1 MGHRA and CDR2 YSYEKL. CDR3 loop: CASSQEGLPQGKLFF. The CDR3 DNA reads TGCGCCAGCAGCCAAGAAGGTCTGCCTCAGGGAAAACTGTTTTTT.

The CDR3 region is CASSPRQGNPYGYTF. The CDR3, as DNA: TGTGCCAGCAGCCCCCGACAGGGTAACCCCTATGGCTACACCTTC. This chain connects TRBV5-4 to TRBJ1-2, with TRBD1 matching over 7 bases. The length of the CDR3 is 15 residues. CDR1 and CDR2 from the germline V gene are SGHNT and YYREEE (reference sequence). The V and J ends lost 4 bases and 4 bases, in that order; junction bases with no gene match: 10.

The rearrangement uses TRBV7-3 and TRBJ2-1, with 9 bases that match TRBD2. The CDR3 has 15 amino acids. In germline, CDR1 is SGHTA, CDR2 FQGTGA. The V segment lost 5 bases and the J segment 7 bases; nucleotides outside the gene matches: 9. This CDR3 reads CASSPLAGLVNEQFF. CDR3 DNA: TGTGCCAGCAGCCCCCTAGCGGGATTGGTTAATGAGCAGTTCTTC.

The chain links TRBV18 to TRBJ2-7; 7 bases fit TRBD2. The CDR3 totals 16 residues. In germline, CDR1 is KGHSH, CDR2 LQKENI. The V gene end was trimmed by 6 bases and the J gene end by 0 bases; junction bases not matched to a gene: 11. The CDR3 sequence: CASSGTNPEDSYEQYF. CDR3 bases: TGTGCCAGCTCGGGGACTAACCCAGAGGACTCCTACGAGCAGTACTTC. Variable domain in full (rest from reference TRBV18 and TRBJ2-7): NAGVMQNPRHLVRRRGQEARLRCSPMKGHSHVYWYRQLPEEGLKFMVYLQKENIIDESGMPKERFSAEFPKEGPSILRIQQVVRGDSAAYFCASSGTNPEDSYEQYFGPGTRLTVT.

The chain joins TRBV18 to TRBJ1-2; 8 bases fit TRBD1. With V trimmed by 1 base and J by 9 bases, 4 bases remained unmatched. The germline V gene encodes CDR1 KGHSH and CDR2 LQKENI. This CDR3 has 13 amino acids. The chain's CDR3 is CASSPQRQGSYTF. In DNA, the CDR3 is TGTGCCAGCTCACCACAGAGACAGGGGAGCTACACCTTC.

The chain joins TRBV2 to TRBJ1-4, with D uncertain. V was cut by 5 bases and J by 0 bases, with 7 bases left in between. Germline CDR1 reads SNHLY; CDR2 reads FYNNEI. This CDR3 contains 14 residues. The CDR3 reads CASSRHTTNEKLFF. The CDR3 DNA follows: TGTGCCAGCAGTCGACACACAACTAATGAAAAACTGTTTTTT.

This clone appeared once. The chain combines TRBV7-3 with TRBJ2-2; TRBD2 aligns across 10 bases. Germline-derived CDR1 and CDR2 are SGHTA and FQGTGA. This CDR3 spans 15 amino acids. Trimming at V came to 4 bases and at J to 1 base, leaving 0 bases not matched to a gene. The DNA for the CDR3 is TGTGCCAGCAGCTGGACTAGCGGGAACACCGGGGAGCTGTTTTTT. It translates to CASSWTSGNTGELFF. Using reference TRBV7-3 and TRBJ2-2 for the parts outside the CDR3, the full variable domain is GAGVSQTPSNKVTEKGKYVELRCDPISGHTALYWYRQSLGQGPEFLIYFQGTGAADDSGLPNDRFFAVRPEGSVSTLKIQRTERGDSAVYLCASSWTSGNTGELFFGEGSRLTVL.

The table lists this clone with a count of one. The chain carries TRBV7-8 and TRBJ1-1; 7 bases are a match to TRBD1. After removal of 5 bases from V and 2 bases from J, the junction contained 8 bases not matched to a gene. Germline CDR1 SGHVS, CDR2 FQNEAQ. The CDR3 length is 15 residues. CDR3 sequence: CASSQGQRLNTEAFF. CDR3 nucleotide sequence: TGTGCCAGCAGCCAGGGACAGCGATTAAACACTGAAGCTTTCTTT.

Only a few counts were recorded for this clone. The chain has TRBV18 and TRBJ1-6; 9 positions agree with TRBD1. The CDR3 extends over 17 amino acids. Losses at the gene ends were 2 bases for V and 4 bases for J; bases not matched to a gene: 6. Per germline, CDR1 KGHSH and CDR2 LQKENI. CDR3 loop: CASSPSADRGYNSPLHF. The CDR3 DNA sequence: TGTGCCAGCTCACCATCCGCGGACAGGGGTTATAATTCACCCCTCCACTTT.

The chain is built from TRBV11-3 and TRBJ1-1, with no clear D. Trimming took 5 bases from V and 4 from J, leaving 11 bases between them. This CDR3 has 13 residues. The germline gives CDR1 SGHNT, CDR2 YENEEA. In DNA, the CDR3 is TGTGCCAGCAGCCGAACCAGTGTCACTGAAGCTTTCTTT. Encoded protein: CASSRTSVTEAFF.

This clone has more than one count but fewer than ten. DNA for the CDR3: TGTGCCAGCAGCTTTAGACGAGACAGTAAAAATTACAATAACTATGGCTACACCTTC. Protein sequence: CASSFRRDSKNYNNYGYTF. This sequence joins TRBV7-8 and TRBJ1-2; perhaps TRBD1 as D (5 bases). There are 19 residues in the CDR3. V was cut by 3 bases and J by 1 base, with 24 bases left in between. Per the germline V gene, CDR1 is SGHVS and CDR2 is FQNEAQ.

V and J are TRBV28 and TRBJ1-2; 7 nucleotides agree with TRBD1. The germline gives CDR1 MDHEN, CDR2 SYDVKM. The J segment lost 5 bases and the V segment lost 6 bases, leaving 9 bases of the junction unmatched. This CDR3 comprises 14 residues. The CDR3 loop reads CASRSSTGTYGYTF. CDR3 DNA: TGTGCCAGCAGATCTTCGACAGGGACATATGGCTACACCTTC.

The V call is TRBV27, the J call TRBJ2-7, with no clear D. The CDR3 runs 11 residues. The V end was cut by 4 bases, the J end by 5 bases, with 6 bases between. Germline values: CDR1 MNHEY, CDR2 SMNVEV (reference sequence). CDR3 region: CASSSGHEQYF. CDR3 bases: TGTGCCAGCAGTTCAGGCCACGAGCAGTACTTC.